This TCR beta chain was found in a study of tumor-infiltrating lymphocytes in primary liver carcinoma. On the study more broadly: Surgical resection was used to treat these primary liver carcinoma patients. Study-wide points: Relative to blood, tumors carried a significantly larger fraction of the repertoire in their top 250 clones (p = 0.039). Among the pair types, tumor region pairs showed more overlap than tumor-adjacent and tumor-blood pairs.

About this clonotype itself: The antigen remains undetermined.

The investigators made TCR beta cDNA from 400 to 500 ng total RNA, using a constant-region primer. A slightly modified ARM-PCR protocol with three nested multiplex PCR rounds produced these TCR beta libraries. Each of the first two PCR rounds ran about 9 cycles with TRBV1-TRBV30 forward and C-beta reverse primers. TCRdb independently ran MiXCR on the multiplex PCR reads; one entry per CDR3 protein. Altogether 320,000 or so distinct CDR3 sequences are present, roughly 60% being singletons, with the ten largest covering roughly 8.9%. The CDR3 is 13 amino acids. Germline loops: CDR1 SGHRS, CDR2 YFSETQ. With 1 base removed from V and 5 bases from J, the gap between germline ends came to 10 bases. Blood RNA was derived from unsorted whole blood, and germline DNA was extracted too. A sample of about 4.2 milliliters of peripheral blood was taken before surgery.

The receptor comes from a man aged 35 to 55 with primary liver carcinoma and hepatitis B virus infection. This rearrangement joins TRBV5-1 to TRBJ2-7; D is perhaps TRBD2 (6 bases). Material for sequencing was peripheral blood. Here the CDR3 DNA reads TGCGCCAGCAGCTTGAGACTAGGAGACGAGCAGTACTTC. Translating it yields CASSLRLGDEQYF.